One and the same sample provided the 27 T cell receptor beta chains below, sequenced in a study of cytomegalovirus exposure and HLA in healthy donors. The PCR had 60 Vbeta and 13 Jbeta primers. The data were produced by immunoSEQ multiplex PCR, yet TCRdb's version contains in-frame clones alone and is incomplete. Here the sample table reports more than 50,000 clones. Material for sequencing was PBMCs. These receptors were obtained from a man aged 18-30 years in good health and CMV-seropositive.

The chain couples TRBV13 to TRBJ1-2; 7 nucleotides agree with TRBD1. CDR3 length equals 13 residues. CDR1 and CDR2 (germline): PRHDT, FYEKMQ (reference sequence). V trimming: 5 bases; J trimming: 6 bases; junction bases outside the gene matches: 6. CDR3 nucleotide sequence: TGTGCCAGCAGCCATGACAGGGCCGATGGCTACACCTTC. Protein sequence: CASSHDRADGYTF.

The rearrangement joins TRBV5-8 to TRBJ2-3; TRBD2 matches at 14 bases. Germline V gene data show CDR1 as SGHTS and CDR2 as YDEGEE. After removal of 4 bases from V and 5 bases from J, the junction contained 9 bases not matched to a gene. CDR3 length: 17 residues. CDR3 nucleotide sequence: TGTGCCAGCAGCCCAGGGACTAGCGGGAGTTTGGGAGATACGCAGTATTTT. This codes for CASSPGTSGSLGDTQYF.

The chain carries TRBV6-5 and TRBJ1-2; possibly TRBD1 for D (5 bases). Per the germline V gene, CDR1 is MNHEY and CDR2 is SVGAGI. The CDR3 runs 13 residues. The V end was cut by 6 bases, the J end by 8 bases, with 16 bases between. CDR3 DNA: TGTGCCAGCAGAGAAAAAGGGGTCCGGGGCTACACCTTC. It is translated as CASREKGVRGYTF.

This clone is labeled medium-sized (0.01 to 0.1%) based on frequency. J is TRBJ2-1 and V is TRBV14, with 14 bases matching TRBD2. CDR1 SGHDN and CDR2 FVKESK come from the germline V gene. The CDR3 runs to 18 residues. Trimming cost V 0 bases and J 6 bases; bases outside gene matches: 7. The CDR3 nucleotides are TGTGCCAGCAGCCAAGATCTTAGACTAGCGGGAGGGGGCAATGAGCAGTTCTTC. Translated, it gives CASSQDLRLAGGGNEQFF.

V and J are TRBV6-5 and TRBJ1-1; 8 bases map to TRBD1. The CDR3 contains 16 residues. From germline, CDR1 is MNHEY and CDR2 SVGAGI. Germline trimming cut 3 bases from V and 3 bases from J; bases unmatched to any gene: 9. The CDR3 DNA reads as TGTGCCAGCAGTTATTGGGGCAGGGGGCCGGACACTGAAGCTTTCTTT. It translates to CASSYWGRGPDTEAFF.

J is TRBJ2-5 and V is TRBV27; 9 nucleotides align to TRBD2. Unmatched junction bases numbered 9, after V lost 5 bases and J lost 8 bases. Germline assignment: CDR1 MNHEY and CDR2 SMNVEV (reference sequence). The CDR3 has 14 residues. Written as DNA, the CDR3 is TGTGCCAGCAGTCTCTTAGCGGGAGTGCGCACCCAGTACTTC. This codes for CASSLLAGVRTQYF.

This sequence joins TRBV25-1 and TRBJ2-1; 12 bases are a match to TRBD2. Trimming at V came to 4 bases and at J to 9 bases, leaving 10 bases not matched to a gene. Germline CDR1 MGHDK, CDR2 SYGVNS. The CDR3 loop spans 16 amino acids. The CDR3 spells CASSALAGGPGSEQFF. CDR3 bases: TGTGCCAGCAGTGCTCTAGCGGGAGGGCCGGGGAGTGAGCAGTTCTTC.

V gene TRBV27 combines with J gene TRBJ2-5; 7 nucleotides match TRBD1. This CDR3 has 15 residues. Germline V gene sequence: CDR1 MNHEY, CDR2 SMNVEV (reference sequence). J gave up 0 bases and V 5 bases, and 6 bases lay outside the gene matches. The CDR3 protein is CASSPGQTYQETQYF. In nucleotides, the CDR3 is TGTGCCAGCAGTCCGGGACAGACTTACCAAGAGACCCAGTACTTC.

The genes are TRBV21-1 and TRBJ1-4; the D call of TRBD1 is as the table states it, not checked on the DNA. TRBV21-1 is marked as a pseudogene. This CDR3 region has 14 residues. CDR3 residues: CATATRDRARWLFF. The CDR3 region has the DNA TGTGCCACCGCGACCCGGGACAGGGCTCGATGGCTGTTTTTT.

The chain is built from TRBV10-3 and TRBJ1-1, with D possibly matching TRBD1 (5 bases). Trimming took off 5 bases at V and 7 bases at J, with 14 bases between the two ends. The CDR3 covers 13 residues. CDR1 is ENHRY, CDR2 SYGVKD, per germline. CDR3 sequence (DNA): TGTGCCATCAGTACAGCTGGGGCCGGTGAAGCTTTCTTT. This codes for CAISTAGAGEAFF.

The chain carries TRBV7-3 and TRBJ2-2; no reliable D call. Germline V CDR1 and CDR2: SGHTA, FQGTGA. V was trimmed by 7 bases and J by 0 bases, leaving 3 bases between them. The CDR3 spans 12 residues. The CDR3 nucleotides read TGTGCCAGCACCTCGAACACCGGGGAGCTGTTTTTT. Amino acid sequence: CASTSNTGELFF.

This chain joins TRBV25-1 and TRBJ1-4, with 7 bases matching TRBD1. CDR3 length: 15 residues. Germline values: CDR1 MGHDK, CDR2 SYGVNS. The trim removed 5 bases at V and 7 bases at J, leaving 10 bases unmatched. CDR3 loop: CASSQKTGIGEKLFF. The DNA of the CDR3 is TGTGCCAGCAGTCAAAAGACAGGGATCGGTGAAAAACTGTTTTTT.

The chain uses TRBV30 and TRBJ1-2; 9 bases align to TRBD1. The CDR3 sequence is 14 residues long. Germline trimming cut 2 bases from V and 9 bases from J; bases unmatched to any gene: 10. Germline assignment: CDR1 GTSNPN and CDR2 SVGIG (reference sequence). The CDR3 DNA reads TGTGCCTGGAGTAAGGGGACAGGGTTTTCGAGCTACACCTTC. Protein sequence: CAWSKGTGFSSYTF.

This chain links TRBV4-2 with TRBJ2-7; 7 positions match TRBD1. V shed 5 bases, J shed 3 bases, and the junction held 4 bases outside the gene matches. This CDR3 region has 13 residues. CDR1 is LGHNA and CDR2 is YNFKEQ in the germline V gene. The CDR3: CASSSRDSYEQYF. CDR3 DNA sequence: TGTGCCAGCAGCTCCCGGGACAGCTACGAGCAGTACTTC.

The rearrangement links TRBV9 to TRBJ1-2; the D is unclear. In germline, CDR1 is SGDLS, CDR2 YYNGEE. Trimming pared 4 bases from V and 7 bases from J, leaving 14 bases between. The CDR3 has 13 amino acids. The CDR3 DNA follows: TGTGCCAGCAGCACTTCGGGTATATCTGGCTACACCTTC. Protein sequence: CASSTSGISGYTF.

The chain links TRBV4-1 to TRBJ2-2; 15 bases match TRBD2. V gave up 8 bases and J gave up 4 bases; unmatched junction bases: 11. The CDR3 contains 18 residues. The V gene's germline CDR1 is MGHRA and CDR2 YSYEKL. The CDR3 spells CASQRGLAGGLLTGELFF. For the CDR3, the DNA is TGCGCCAGCCAACGAGGACTAGCGGGAGGGTTACTCACCGGGGAGCTGTTTTTT.

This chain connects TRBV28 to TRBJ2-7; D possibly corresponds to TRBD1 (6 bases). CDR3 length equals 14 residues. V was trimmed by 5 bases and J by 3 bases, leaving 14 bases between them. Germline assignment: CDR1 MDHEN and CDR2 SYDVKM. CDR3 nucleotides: TGTGCCAGCAGTCGACAGGTGGGGGTCTACGAGCAGTACTTC. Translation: CASSRQVGVYEQYF.

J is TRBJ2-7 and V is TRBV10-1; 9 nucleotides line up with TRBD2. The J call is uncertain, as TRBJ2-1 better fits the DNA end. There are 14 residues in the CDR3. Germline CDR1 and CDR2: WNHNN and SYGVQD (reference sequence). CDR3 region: CASSDPRTSDEQFF. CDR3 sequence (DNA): TGCGCCAGCAGTGACCCTCGGACTAGCGATGAGCAGTTCTTC.

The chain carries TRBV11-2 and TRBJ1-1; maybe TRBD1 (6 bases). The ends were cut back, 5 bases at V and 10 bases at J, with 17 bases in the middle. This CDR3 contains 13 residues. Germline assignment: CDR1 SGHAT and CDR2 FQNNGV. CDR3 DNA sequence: TGTGCCAGCAGCGGAGACTTGGGGGCGCGAGCTTTCTTT. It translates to CASSGDLGARAFF.

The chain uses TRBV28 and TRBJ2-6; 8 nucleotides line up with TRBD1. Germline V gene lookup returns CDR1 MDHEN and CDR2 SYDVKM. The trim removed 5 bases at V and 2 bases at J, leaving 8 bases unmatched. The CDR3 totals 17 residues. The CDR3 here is CASSTTGGPPGANVLTF. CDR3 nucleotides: TGTGCCAGCAGTACCACAGGGGGGCCACCTGGGGCCAACGTCCTGACTTTC.

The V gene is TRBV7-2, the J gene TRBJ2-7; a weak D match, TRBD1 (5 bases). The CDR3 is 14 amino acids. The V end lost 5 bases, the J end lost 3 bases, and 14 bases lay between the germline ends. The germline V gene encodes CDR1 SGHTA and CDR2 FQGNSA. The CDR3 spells CASSPTRDSYEQYF. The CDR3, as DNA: TGTGCCAGCAGCCCGACGAGAGACAGCTACGAGCAGTACTTC.

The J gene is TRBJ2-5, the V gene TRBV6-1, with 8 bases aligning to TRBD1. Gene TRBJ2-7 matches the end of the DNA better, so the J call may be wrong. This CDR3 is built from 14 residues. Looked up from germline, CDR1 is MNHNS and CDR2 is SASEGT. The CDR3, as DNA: TGTGCCAGCAGTGGGGGACAGGCCACTTACGAGCAGTACTTC. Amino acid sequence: CASSGGQATYEQYF.

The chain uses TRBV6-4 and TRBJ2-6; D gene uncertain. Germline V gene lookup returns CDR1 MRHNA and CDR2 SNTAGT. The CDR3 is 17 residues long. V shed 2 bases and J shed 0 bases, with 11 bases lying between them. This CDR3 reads CASSDSFSSSGANVLTF. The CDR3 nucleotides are TGTGCCAGCAGTGACAGTTTCTCTAGCTCTGGGGCCAACGTCCTGACTTTC.

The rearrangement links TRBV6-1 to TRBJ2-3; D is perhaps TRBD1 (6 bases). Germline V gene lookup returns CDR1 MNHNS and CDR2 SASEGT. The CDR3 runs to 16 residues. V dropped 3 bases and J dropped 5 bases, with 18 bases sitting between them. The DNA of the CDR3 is TGTGCCAGCAGTGATGGCGTTAGGGGGTGGAAAGATACGCAGTATTTT. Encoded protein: CASSDGVRGWKDTQYF.

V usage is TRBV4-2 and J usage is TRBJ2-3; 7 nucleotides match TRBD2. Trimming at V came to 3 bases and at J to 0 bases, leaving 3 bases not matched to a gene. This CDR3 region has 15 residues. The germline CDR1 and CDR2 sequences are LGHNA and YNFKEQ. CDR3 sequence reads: CASSQSGTSTDTQYF. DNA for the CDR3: TGTGCCAGCAGCCAGAGCGGGACTAGCACAGATACGCAGTATTTT.

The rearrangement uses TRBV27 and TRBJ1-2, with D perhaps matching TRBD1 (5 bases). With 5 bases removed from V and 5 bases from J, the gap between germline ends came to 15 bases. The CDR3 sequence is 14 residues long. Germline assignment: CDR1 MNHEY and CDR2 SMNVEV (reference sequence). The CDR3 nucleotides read TGTGCCAGCAGTCCGCGGGGCAGGGTTTATGGCTACACCTTC. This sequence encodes CASSPRGRVYGYTF.

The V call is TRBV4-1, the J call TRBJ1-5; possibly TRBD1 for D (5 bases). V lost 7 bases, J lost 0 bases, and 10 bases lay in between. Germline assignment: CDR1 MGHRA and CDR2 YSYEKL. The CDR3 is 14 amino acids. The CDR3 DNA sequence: TGCGCCAGCAACTCGGGGGATAGCAATCAGCCCCAGCATTTT. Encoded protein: CASNSGDSNQPQHF.